Following are 24 T cell receptor gamma chains from one sample sequenced in a study of gamma delta lymphoproliferative disorders and STAT genes. The receptor sequences were amplified from genomic DNA of peripheral blood mononuclear cells. TCRdb re-called clones from the multiplex PCR reads via CATT. In the table there are roughly 860 gamma-chain clones, 9% to 15% of which are singletons. The specimen was blood. The receptor source for this set is a human donor in good health.

This clone has just a few counts. The chain carries TRGV5 and TRGJ1 or TRGJ2. The J gene comes from matching the DNA to germline here; TCRdb lacks it. V lost 6 bases to trimming and J lost 4 bases; unmatched junction nucleotides: 3. The germline V gene encodes CDR1 VINAFY and CDR2 YDVSNSKD. The CDR3 covers 11 residues. The CDR3 region has the DNA TGTGCCACCTGGAGGTATTATAAGAAACTCTTT. Protein: CATWRYYKKLF.

This clone rates as large. The rearrangement uses TRGV10 and TRGJP1. Since TCRdb gives no J gene, matching the DNA to germline was used here to assign it. TRGV10 counts as an open reading frame of uncertain function. J was trimmed by 0 bases and V by 8 bases; bases with no gene match: 10. The CDR3 contains 16 residues. Written as DNA, the CDR3 is TGTGCTGCGTGGGATCTGGGAGATACCACTGGTTGGTTCAAGATATTT. It translates to CAAWDLGDTTGWFKIF.

In its sample, this clone is large (0.1 to 1%). This chain connects TRGV3 to TRGJ1 or TRGJ2. The J gene is absent in TCRdb and was assigned here via DNA matching to germline. The CDR3 is 13 residues long. J was trimmed by 11 bases and V by 0 bases; bases with no gene match: 10. Germline CDR1 VTNTFY, CDR2 YDVSTARD (reference sequence). CDR3 sequence (DNA): TGTGCCACCTGGGACAGGCCTAATTCCCAGAAACTCTTT. Its translation: CATWDRPNSQKLF.

This clone is large (0.1 to 1%). This chain links TRGV3 with TRGJ1 or TRGJ2. The J gene is absent in TCRdb and was assigned here via DNA matching to germline. There are 13 residues in the CDR3. Looked up from germline, CDR1 is VTNTFY and CDR2 is YDVSTARD (reference sequence). V lost 0 bases and J lost 4; bases outside the gene matches: 3. In DNA, the CDR3 is TGTGCCACCTGGGACAGGCCGTATTATAAGAAACTCTTT. It yields the protein CATWDRPYYKKLF.

About this clone itself: Because the CDR3's place on the DNA is in doubt, the DNA is left out and the CDR3 is given as listed by TCRdb. The V gene corresponds to TRGV4; no J gene was called. Looked up from germline, CDR1 is EGSTGY and CDR2 is YDSYTSSV. The CDR3 is made up of 19 amino acids, end residues included. The CDR3 region is CATWGNVIIRNSLAVEQHF.

The genes are TRGV10 and TRGJP1. The J gene, not given by TCRdb, was assigned here from a germline match of the nucleotide sequence. TRGV10 is sorted into the ORF group, with uncertain function. V was pared by 8 bases and J by 0 bases, with 4 bases of the junction left unmatched. The CDR3 extends over 14 amino acids. The CDR3 is CAAWDYTTGWFKIF. The CDR3 DNA reads TGTGCTGCGTGGGATTATACCACTGGTTGGTTCAAGATATTT.

This clone qualifies as medium-sized. Other DNA sequences of this sample code for an identical CDR3. This chain uses TRGV9 with TRGJ1 or TRGJ2. Germline matching of the DNA provided the J gene here, since TCRdb leaves it blank. This CDR3 spans 12 amino acids. Germline V gene data show CDR1 as GITISATS and CDR2 as ISYDGTV (reference sequence). V trimming: 0 bases; J trimming: 6 bases; junction bases outside the gene matches: 2. This chain's CDR3 is CALWEVCYKKLF. In DNA form, the CDR3 reads TGTGCCTTGTGGGAGGTGTGTTATAAGAAACTCTTT.

In its sample, this clone is large. The V call is TRGV3, the J call TRGJ1 or TRGJ2. Here the J gene came from matching the DNA to germline, since TCRdb omits it. Germline V lookup: CDR1 VTNTFY, CDR2 YDVSTARD (reference sequence). Trimming cost V 9 bases and J 6 bases; bases outside gene matches: 14. The CDR3 covers 13 residues. CDR3 DNA: TGTGCCACCCCCTCTTTCAGGGTTTATAAGAAACTCTTT. Translating gives CATPSFRVYKKLF.

This clone is categorized as large. The chain recombines TRGV10 with TRGJ1 or TRGJ2. TCRdb leaves out the J gene; it was filled in here by matching the DNA to germline. TRGV10 is an open reading frame, and its role is uncertain. This CDR3 spans 11 amino acids. V was clipped by 8 bases and J by 2 bases; unmatched bases: 1. The DNA for the CDR3 is TGTGCTGCGTGGGATTATTATAAGAAACTCTTT. As protein: CAAWDYYKKLF.

By share, this clone counts as medium-sized (0.01 to 0.1%). The CDR3 is CATWDGKIF. For the CDR3, the DNA is TGTGCCACCTGGGACGGAAAAATATTT. For the V gene the call is TRGV4; the J gene has no call. Germline V gene sequence: CDR1 EGSTGY, CDR2 YDSYTSSV. The CDR3 runs 9 residues.

In this sample, this clone is medium-sized. The gene calls are TRGV8 and TRGJ1 or TRGJ2. No J segment appears in TCRdb, so it was assigned here by matching the sequence to germline. Germline CDR1 VENAVY, CDR2 YDSYNSRV. The CDR3 sequence is 14 residues long. Losses at the gene ends were 4 bases for V and 4 bases for J; bases not matched to a gene: 10. The CDR3 protein is CATWDSREYYKKLF. The DNA for the CDR3 is TGTGCCACCTGGGACTCCAGGGAATATTATAAGAAACTCTTT.

By share, this clone ranks as medium-sized. This chain links TRGV2 with TRGJ1 or TRGJ2. Because TCRdb records no J gene, it was assigned here through a match of the DNA to germline. V shed 0 bases, J shed 4 bases, and the junction held 3 bases outside the gene matches. CDR3 length: 13 residues. From germline, CDR1 is EGSNGY and CDR2 YDSYNSKV. The CDR3, as DNA: TGTGCCACCTGGGACGGGCGGTATTATAAGAAACTCTTT. Amino acid sequence: CATWDGRYYKKLF.

This clone is categorized as medium-sized. The rearrangement links TRGV8 to TRGJ1 or TRGJ2. TCRdb supplies no J gene; here it was assigned by aligning the nucleotide sequence to germline. The CDR3 contains 14 residues. CDR1 and CDR2 (germline): VENAVY, YDSYNSRV. J lost 0 bases, V lost 2 bases, and 4 bases had no gene match. The DNA for the CDR3 is TGTGCCACCTGGGATATAAGGAATTATTATAAGAAACTCTTT. Its protein is CATWDIRNYYKKLF.

In its sample, this clone is medium-sized (0.01 to 0.1%). The V call is TRGV2, the J call TRGJ1 or TRGJ2. TCRdb is silent on the J gene; assignment here came from matching the DNA to germline. This CDR3 contains 14 residues. The V and J ends lost 0 bases and 3 bases, in that order; junction bases with no gene match: 5. From germline, CDR1 is EGSNGY and CDR2 YDSYNSKV. The CDR3 DNA is TGTGCCACCTGGGACGGGCGGGGTTATTATAAGAAACTCTTT. Translated: CATWDGRGYYKKLF.

This sequence joins TRGV3 and TRGJ1 or TRGJ2. The J gene was missing in TCRdb and was found by matching the end of the DNA to germline. With 4 bases clipped from V and 1 base from J, the junction kept 4 bases outside the gene matches. CDR1 and CDR2 (germline): VTNTFY, YDVSTARD (reference sequence). The CDR3 runs to 13 residues. CDR3 amino acids: CATWEVNYYKKLF. The CDR3 DNA follows: TGTGCCACCTGGGAGGTCAATTATTATAAGAAACTCTTT.

The genes are TRGV8 and TRGJ1 or TRGJ2. TCRdb lists no J gene, so it was determined here by aligning the DNA to germline. This CDR3 contains 12 residues. In germline, CDR1 is VENAVY, CDR2 YDSYNSRV. J lost 5 bases, V lost 5 bases, and 6 bases had no gene match. Written as DNA, the CDR3 is TGTGCCACCTGGGTCAACAATTATAAGAAACTCTTT. This translates into CATWVNNYKKLF.

CDR3 sequence: CAAWDYDGWFKIF. In DNA form, the CDR3 reads TGTGCTGCGTGGGATTATGACGGTTGGTTCAAGATATTT. The chain is built from TRGV10 and TRGJP1. TCRdb offers no J gene call, so here the DNA was matched to germline to obtain one. TRGV10 qualifies as an ORF whose function is uncertain. The CDR3 is 13 amino acids. V shed 8 bases and J 8 bases; nucleotides not matched to a gene: 9.

This clone was counted a few times. The chain uses TRGV8 and TRGJ1 or TRGJ2. Here the J gene came from matching the DNA to germline, since TCRdb omits it. With 5 bases clipped from V and 3 bases from J, the junction kept 13 bases outside the gene matches. Germline lookup yields CDR1 VENAVY and CDR2 YDSYNSRV. The CDR3 consists of 15 residues. CDR3: CATWAKGSLYYKKLF. The CDR3 DNA reads TGTGCCACCTGGGCCAAAGGTTCTCTTTATTATAAGAAACTCTTT.

This clone rates as medium-sized. V is TRGV2 and J is TRGJ1 or TRGJ2. The J gene is absent in TCRdb and was assigned here via DNA matching to germline. Germline CDR1 and CDR2: EGSNGY and YDSYNSKV. V was clipped by 0 bases and J by 2 bases; unmatched bases: 4. The CDR3 sequence is 14 residues long. CDR3 nucleotides: TGTGCCACCTGGGACGGGCTGTATTATTATAAGAAACTCTTT. This gives the protein CATWDGLYYYKKLF.

This clone is medium-sized (0.01 to 0.1%) by share. The gene calls are TRGV4 and TRGJ1 or TRGJ2. TCRdb does not report a J gene; here it was assigned by matching the DNA to germline references. The CDR3 covers 13 residues. V was clipped by 9 bases and J by 3 bases; unmatched bases: 11. CDR1 is EGSTGY and CDR2 is YDSYTSSV in the germline V gene. CDR3 protein: CATLGGTYYKKLF. The CDR3 DNA follows: TGTGCCACCCTTGGTGGGACTTATTATAAGAAACTCTTT.

The sample holds one count of this clone. The V call is TRGV3, the J call TRGJP2. Assignment of the J gene here rests on matching the DNA to germline, because TCRdb gives none. Trimming at V came to 3 bases and at J to 0 bases, leaving 7 bases not matched to a gene. Germline V gene sequence: CDR1 VTNTFY, CDR2 YDVSTARD (reference sequence). The CDR3 runs 16 residues. CDR3 amino acids: CATWDSQYSSDWIKTF. The CDR3, as DNA: TGTGCCACCTGGGACTCTCAATATAGTAGTGATTGGATCAAGACGTTT.

By share, this clone counts as medium-sized. The chain recombines TRGV5 with TRGJ1 or TRGJ2. Since TCRdb gives no J gene, matching the DNA to germline was used here to assign it. The J segment lost 5 bases and the V segment lost 0 bases, leaving 4 bases of the junction unmatched. The CDR3 is made up of 13 amino acids. Germline assignment: CDR1 VINAFY and CDR2 YDVSNSKD. The CDR3 bases are TGTGCCACCTGGGACAGGCCGAATTATAAGAAACTCTTT. It translates to CATWDRPNYKKLF.

This clone was recorded a few times. The chain joins TRGV4 to TRGJ1 or TRGJ2. The J gene comes from matching the DNA to germline here; TCRdb lacks it. The CDR3 consists of 10 residues. Trimming removed 4 bases from V and 9 bases from J; junction bases left unmatched: 3. Germline CDR1 is EGSTGY and CDR2 is YDSYTSSV. The CDR3 sequence is CATWECKKLF. CDR3 in DNA: TGTGCCACCTGGGAATGTAAGAAACTCTTT.

By share, this clone ranks as medium-sized. V and J are TRGV2 and TRGJ1 or TRGJ2. TCRdb does not report a J gene; here it was assigned by matching the DNA to germline references. V was clipped by 5 bases and J by 7 bases; unmatched bases: 8. This CDR3 region has 12 residues. The germline CDR1 and CDR2 sequences are EGSNGY and YDSYNSKV. CDR3: CATWAGEYKKLF. The CDR3 DNA reads TGTGCCACCTGGGCCGGTGAATATAAGAAACTCTTT.